This T cell receptor beta chain is drawn from a study of blood T cells in healthy people across ages. Concerning this clonotype: Sequence at one end of the junction differs from germline and may be a read error.

The CDR3 totals 17 residues. The germline CDR1 and CDR2 sequences are MGHRA and YSYEKL. For the second PCR, which ran for 7 to 11 cycles, a sample-barcoded 5' primer and a J-beta primer mix were used. Each CDR3 protein is one row after TCRdb ran MiXCR on the 5' RACE reads. Of around 1.5 million distinct CDR3 sequences listed, 59% were seen once; the top ten hold more than 6%. The gene calls are TRBV4-1 and TRBJ2-6; 7 bases fit TRBD2. The receptor's source is a man between 18 and 35 years old in good health. Input material: blood. Written as DNA, the CDR3 is TGCGCCAGCAGCGAAGAAGCGGGGCTCTCTGGGGCCAACGTCCTGACTTTC. It is translated as CASSEEAGLSGANVLTF.